Detailed here is one TCR beta chain. Its antigen is unknown. These data originate in a study of CD8 T cells in ankylosing spondylitis. Germline V gives CDR1 DFQATT, CDR2 SNEGSKA (reference sequence). This CDR3 is 13 amino acids long. V dropped 6 bases and J dropped 4; count of bases not matched to a gene: 5. A quantitative 5'-RACE method, one with molecular barcodes, was used to make TCR beta libraries. TCRdb used MiXCR to reprocess the 5' RACE reads, holding one entry per CDR3 protein. This table holds more than 200,000 distinct CDR3 sequences, around 25% found once. Findings and limits, study-wide: According to the report, clones linked to the disease were significantly enriched in matched synovial fluid samples taken from ankylosing spondylitis patients. The disease-linked clones had a CD8+ phenotype and low blood frequencies. Made up of under 10 highly homologous variants, a TCR beta motif appeared characteristic of ankylosing spondylitis blood.

Specimen: blood, either unsorted or a sorted T cell fraction (not recorded which). The sequence was collected from a male donor with ankylosing spondylitis or in good health (not recorded which). The gene calls are TRBV20-1 and TRBJ2-2; 7 nucleotides match TRBD1. The CDR3 loop is CSATTGFTGELFF. In DNA, the CDR3 is TGCAGTGCAACGACAGGGTTCACCGGGGAGCTGTTTTTT.